These 14 T cell receptor beta chains were all obtained from the same sample, sequenced in a study of blood T cell repertoires in COVID-19. Some clones are missing from TCRdb's copy, which holds only in-frame ones; the method was immunoSEQ multiplex PCR. The table lists about 150,000 clones, approximately 80% of them singletons. The sequenced sample consisted of peripheral blood. Every receptor here comes from a woman aged 60 to 75 with acute or convalescent COVID-19.

Note on this clone: Other nucleotide sequences in the sample specify the same CDR3. The V and J genes are TRBV11-2 and TRBJ2-3, with 10 positions matching TRBD2. CDR1 is SGHAT, CDR2 FQNNGV, per germline. The CDR3 spans 15 residues. With 2 bases clipped from V and 1 base from J, the junction kept 0 bases outside the gene matches. The CDR3 sequence: CASSLLAGGTDTQYF. CDR3 nucleotide sequence: TGTGCCAGCAGCTTACTAGCGGGGGGCACAGATACGCAGTATTTT.

Only a few counts were recorded for this clone. The chain uses TRBV5-4 and TRBJ1-4, with D maybe TRBD1 (5 bases). V lost 4 bases, J lost 8 bases, and 12 bases lay in between. The germline V gene encodes CDR1 SGHNT and CDR2 YYREEE (reference sequence). There are 13 residues in the CDR3. The CDR3 coding sequence is TGTGCCAGCAGCGGCGGGACTGCCGAAAAACTGTTTTTT. Amino acids: CASSGGTAEKLFF.

The CDR3 DNA reads as TGTGCCAGCAACCCGGACAGGGACACTGAAGCTTTCTTT. Amino acids: CASNPDRDTEAFF. The chain links TRBV2 to TRBJ1-1, with 8 positions matching TRBD1. The V and J ends lost 7 bases and 3 bases, in that order; junction bases with no gene match: 4. CDR1 and CDR2 (germline): SNHLY, FYNNEI. The CDR3 is 13 amino acids.

The rearrangement uses TRBV19 and TRBJ2-1, with TRBD1 matching over 9 bases. Germline CDR1 and CDR2: LNHDA and SQIVND (reference sequence). After removal of 5 bases from V and 8 bases from J, the junction contained 10 bases not matched to a gene. CDR3 length equals 15 residues. CDR3 DNA sequence: TGTGCCAGTAGTTCCGGGACAGGGATTAAGGATGAGCAGTTCTTC. Translating gives CASSSGTGIKDEQFF.

This rearrangement joins TRBV4-1 to TRBJ1-5; D might be TRBD1 (6 bases). CDR1 is MGHRA, CDR2 YSYEKL, per germline. Trimming stripped 1 base from V and 4 bases from J, with 14 bases between. This CDR3 spans 16 amino acids. As DNA, the CDR3 is TGCGCCAGCAGCCAAGGATGGGGACAAGGGAATCAGCCCCAGCATTTT. It is translated as CASSQGWGQGNQPQHF.

The chain is built from TRBV19 and TRBJ1-1, with 9 bases that match TRBD1. The germline V gene has CDR1 LNHDA and CDR2 SQIVND (reference sequence). This CDR3 is 13 amino acids long. V lost 8 bases to trimming and J lost 6 bases; unmatched junction nucleotides: 7. CDR3 amino acids: CASRTGVVAEAFF. The CDR3 DNA is TGTGCCAGTCGGACAGGGGTTGTTGCTGAAGCTTTCTTT.

This chain joins TRBV30 and TRBJ2-5, with D perhaps matching TRBD1 (6 bases). The CDR3 runs 12 residues. V lost 5 bases and J 0 bases, leaving 7 bases between the germline ends. Looked up from germline, CDR1 is GTSNPN and CDR2 is SVGIG (reference sequence). The CDR3 DNA follows: TGTGCCTGGGACAGGAACCAAGAGACCCAGTACTTC. Protein sequence: CAWDRNQETQYF.

The chain combines TRBV28 with TRBJ1-1, with a tentative D call TRBD1 (6 bases). The germline gives CDR1 MDHEN, CDR2 SYDVKM. Between the trimmed V and J ends, which lost 5 bases and 3 bases, there was a span of 16 bases. CDR3 size: 15 residues. This CDR3 reads CASSIAGGGDTEAFF. The CDR3, as DNA: TGTGCCAGCAGTATCGCGGGGGGCGGAGACACTGAAGCTTTCTTT.

V gene TRBV11-3 combines with J gene TRBJ2-1, with D perhaps matching TRBD2 (6 bases). With 1 base removed from V and 10 bases from J, the gap between germline ends came to 20 bases. The CDR3 is 16 amino acids. The germline V gene encodes CDR1 SGHNT and CDR2 YENEEA. CDR3 DNA: TGTGCCAGCAGCTTAGTGGGCGGGGACCCGGCGGGGGAGCAGTTCTTC. Residues: CASSLVGGDPAGEQFF.

The rearrangement joins TRBV12-3 or TRBV12-4 to TRBJ1-6; TRBD1 might be the D (6 bases). This CDR3 is built from 13 residues. V was clipped by 8 bases and J by 4 bases, with 9 bases between them. CDR3: CASATGYNSPLHF. The CDR3 DNA reads TGTGCCAGCGCCACAGGGTATAATTCACCCCTCCACTTT.

This sequence joins TRBV7-2 and TRBJ2-5, with 14 bases aligning to TRBD2. Germline-derived CDR1 and CDR2 are SGHTA and FQGNSA. The CDR3 runs to 17 residues. Trimming at V came to 3 bases and at J to 5 bases, leaving 8 bases not matched to a gene. The CDR3 coding sequence is TGTGCCAGCAGCTTGGGACTAGCGGGGGCGAATGGGGAGACCCAGTACTTC. It codes for CASSLGLAGANGETQYF.

The V call is TRBV6-5, the J call TRBJ1-1, with 7 bases lining up with TRBD1. V shed 2 bases, J shed 5 bases, and the junction held 8 bases outside the gene matches. The CDR3 sequence is 15 residues long. Germline V lookup: CDR1 MNHEY, CDR2 SVGAGI. The CDR3 DNA reads TGTGCCAGCAGTTACCTAAACACAGGGGTTACTGAAGCTTTCTTT. Its translation: CASSYLNTGVTEAFF.

This clone turned up a few times. This chain joins TRBV27 and TRBJ1-5; TRBD1 matches 8 bases. V dropped 6 bases and J dropped 3; count of bases not matched to a gene: 10. The germline gives CDR1 MNHEY, CDR2 SMNVEV (reference sequence). The CDR3 is 16 residues long. DNA of the CDR3: TGTGCCAGCAGCCCCATCGGGACAGGCCTCAATCAGCCCCAGCATTTT. Residues: CASSPIGTGLNQPQHF.

This clone was recorded only once. The chain links TRBV28 to TRBJ1-5; 7 nucleotides match TRBD1. CDR1 and CDR2 from the germline V gene are MDHEN and SYDVKM. V lost 9 bases to trimming and J lost 4 bases; unmatched junction nucleotides: 6. The CDR3 has 13 residues. The CDR3 DNA reads TGTGCCAGTGGTGGGACAGAAAATCAGCCCCAGCATTTT. Its protein is CASGGTENQPQHF.